The TCR beta chain under discussion was sequenced for a study of blood T cell repertoires in COVID-19. Produced via immunoSEQ multiplex PCR; TCRdb's table is partial and in-frame only. Here the sample spans about 250,000 clones, about 83% being singletons. Germline values: CDR1 SGHDT, CDR2 YYEEEE. Trimming removed 4 bases from V and 7 bases from J; junction bases left unmatched: 7. The CDR3 consists of 14 residues. The receptor comes from a man older than 75 with acute or convalescent COVID-19. The sample taken for sequencing was peripheral blood. V usage is TRBV5-6 and J usage is TRBJ2-4; 8 nucleotides align to TRBD1. CDR3 nucleotides: TGTGCCAGCAGCGGGGGGACAGGCGGGAACATTCAGTACTTC. It yields the protein CASSGGTGGNIQYF.